Below are 26 T cell receptor beta chains sequenced from a single sample in a study of response to subunit inactivated influenza vaccine. MiXCR, run by TCRdb on the RT-PCR reads, gives a single entry per CDR3 protein. The data hold 500,000 to 700,000 distinct CDR3 sequences, with roughly 25% observed a single time. The same sample was also used in a study of T cells expressing NK-cell markers. That paper states: Generation of TCR beta cDNA was performed by 5'RACE template switching incorporating UMIs.

The sample in question was CD4+ T cells sorted from PBMCs, obtained 11 to 12 days after vaccination. The receptors were gathered from a man between 45 and 60 years old who received an inactivated influenza vaccine.

The rearrangement links TRBV7-2 to TRBJ2-5; unclear D gene. The CDR3 has 16 amino acids. Germline CDR1 is SGHTA and CDR2 is FQGNSA. V was trimmed by 1 base and J by 7 bases, leaving 19 bases between them. Written as DNA, the CDR3 is TGTGCCAGCAGCTTAGTGCCAAAGAACAGCCGGTGGACCCAGTACTTC. Translated: CASSLVPKNSRWTQYF. The whole variable domain, filled in from reference TRBV7-2 and TRBJ2-5, reads GAGVSQSPSNKVTEKGKDVELRCDPISGHTALYWYRQSLGQGLEFLIYFQGNSAPDKSGLPSDRFSAERTGGSVSTLTIQRTQQEDSAVYLCASSLVPKNSRWTQYFGPGTRLLVL.

The rearrangement uses TRBV20-1 and TRBJ1-1, with D uncertain. Germline V gene sequence: CDR1 DFQATT, CDR2 SNEGSKA (reference sequence). This CDR3 contains 14 residues. The V end was cut by 0 bases, the J end by 1 base, with 9 bases between. CDR3 sequence reads: CSAREGAANTEAFF. The CDR3 DNA reads TGCAGTGCTAGAGAGGGTGCAGCGAACACTGAAGCTTTCTTT.

J is TRBJ1-6 and V is TRBV9; TRBD1 might be the D (5 bases). Trimming cost V 2 bases and J 5 bases, with 8 bases left between them. The CDR3 sequence is 14 residues long. CDR1 and CDR2 (germline): SGDLS, YYNGEE. The CDR3 region has the DNA TGTGCCAGCAGCGTTCGACAGAATAATTCACCCCTCCACTTT. Its protein is CASSVRQNNSPLHF.

This clonotype was observed at least ten times. The CDR3 DNA is TGTGCCAGCAGTTACCTGGTGAAGGGGAACACCGGGGAGCTGTTTTTT. Residues: CASSYLVKGNTGELFF. The J gene is TRBJ2-2, the V gene TRBV6-5; no firm D call. The CDR3 is made up of 16 amino acids. Germline values: CDR1 MNHEY, CDR2 SVGAGI. The V gene lost 2 bases and the J gene lost 1 base, with 11 bases spanning the gap.

The genes are TRBV7-9 and TRBJ2-7, with 8 positions matching TRBD2. CDR1 is SEHNR and CDR2 is FQNEAQ in the germline V gene (reference sequence). CDR3 length equals 14 residues. V lost 4 bases and J lost 3; bases outside the gene matches: 5. CDR3 sequence: CASSSGLVNYEQYF. The CDR3 coding sequence is TGTGCCAGCAGCTCGGGACTAGTGAACTACGAGCAGTACTTC. Full variable domain (remainder filled in from reference TRBV7-9 and TRBJ2-7): DTGVSQNPRHKITKRGQNVTFRCDPISEHNRLYWYRQTLGQGPEFLTYFQNEAQLEKSRLLSDRFSAERPKGSFSTLEIQRTEQGDSAMYLCASSSGLVNYEQYFGPGTRLTVT.

This clonotype appeared many times. J is TRBJ2-7 and V is TRBV20-1; TRBD2 aligns across 11 bases. Looked up from germline, CDR1 is DFQATT and CDR2 is SNEGSKA (reference sequence). The CDR3 totals 15 residues. The trim removed 3 bases at V and 4 bases at J, leaving 8 bases unmatched. The CDR3 region has the DNA TGCAGTGCTAGCGATCTAGCGGGAGGTACTTACGAGCAGTACTTC. Protein sequence: CSASDLAGGTYEQYF.

This clonotype has just a few counts. The rearrangement uses TRBV27 and TRBJ1-1; D possibly corresponds to TRBD1 (5 bases). The germline V gene encodes CDR1 MNHEY and CDR2 SMNVEV (reference sequence). Trimming cost V 8 bases and J 5 bases, with 18 bases left between them. The CDR3 length is 14 residues. The CDR3 sequence: CASQTGTGGTEAFF. For the CDR3, the DNA is TGTGCCAGCCAGACCGGGACCGGAGGGACTGAAGCTTTCTTT.

J is TRBJ2-5 and V is TRBV9, with a tentative D call TRBD1 (6 bases). With 0 bases removed from V and 1 base from J, the gap between germline ends came to 10 bases. This CDR3 has 15 residues. Looked up from germline, CDR1 is SGDLS and CDR2 is YYNGEE. CDR3 loop: CASSVGTARQETQYF. In DNA, the CDR3 is TGTGCCAGCAGCGTAGGGACAGCGCGCCAAGAGACCCAGTACTTC.

This clonotype was detected only a few times. This chain links TRBV12-3 or TRBV12-4 with TRBJ1-2, with D possibly TRBD1 on 5 matching bases. The CDR3 has 15 amino acids. V was cut by 6 bases and J by 4 bases, with 18 bases left in between. The CDR3 loop reads CASRSDPGTSYGYTF. CDR3 bases: TGTGCCAGCAGATCAGACCCCGGGACTTCCTATGGCTACACCTTC.

V gene TRBV12-3 or TRBV12-4 combines with J gene TRBJ1-1; no reliable D call. This CDR3 is 12 amino acids long. Trimming shortened V by 3 bases and J by 8 bases, and 10 bases separated the two germline ends. DNA for the CDR3: TGTGCCAGCAGTTTCCAGATCGGAGAAGCTTTCTTT. This translates into CASSFQIGEAFF.

This chain links TRBV7-9 with TRBJ2-1, with unresolved D. This CDR3 spans 14 amino acids. Trimming took off 1 base at V and 3 bases at J, with 7 bases between the two ends. Germline CDR1 is SEHNR and CDR2 is FQNEAQ (reference sequence). The CDR3 protein is CASSLGGFYNEQFF. Written as DNA, the CDR3 is TGTGCCAGCAGCTTAGGGGGTTTCTACAATGAGCAGTTCTTC.

This clonotype was detected only once. The CDR3 region has the DNA TGCAGTGCTCGGACGGGATATAGCAATCAGCCCCAGCATTTT. Its protein is CSARTGYSNQPQHF. The rearrangement joins TRBV20-1 to TRBJ1-5; no reliable D call. The CDR3 runs 14 residues. Trimming pared 5 bases from V and 0 bases from J, leaving 11 bases between. Germline assignment: CDR1 DFQATT and CDR2 SNEGSKA (reference sequence).

The chain employs TRBV5-1 and TRBJ2-6; possibly TRBD1 for D (5 bases). The CDR3 contains 16 residues. The germline gives CDR1 SGHRS, CDR2 YFSETQ. Trimming took 5 bases from V and 0 from J, leaving 12 bases between them. The CDR3 nucleotides read TGCGCCAGCAGTCTCGACAGAGTCTCTGGGGCCAACGTCCTGACTTTC. It specifies CASSLDRVSGANVLTF.

This clonotype was seen a handful of times. The V and J genes are TRBV29-1 and TRBJ2-3; no reliable D call. The germline V gene encodes CDR1 SQVTM and CDR2 ANQGSEA. V was pared by 6 bases and J by 6 bases, with 7 bases between. The CDR3 totals 10 residues. CDR3 residues: CSVDRDTQYF. The CDR3 nucleotides read TGCAGCGTCGATAGGGATACGCAGTATTTT.

The sample holds a few counts of this clonotype. The chain joins TRBV3-1 to TRBJ2-5; 8 nucleotides match TRBD2. There are 14 residues in the CDR3. CDR1 is LGHDT, CDR2 YNNKEL, per germline (reference sequence). V dropped 2 bases and J dropped 5; count of bases not matched to a gene: 4. CDR3 DNA sequence: TGTGCCAGCAGCCAACGGGGGGGCCTTGAGACCCAGTACTTC. Translating gives CASSQRGGLETQYF.

Many counts were recorded for this clonotype. This chain connects TRBV6-1 to TRBJ2-7, with TRBD2 matching 13 bases. The germline V gene has CDR1 MNHNS and CDR2 SASEGT. The CDR3 runs 17 residues. The V segment lost 6 bases and the J segment 1 base; nucleotides outside the gene matches: 9. In DNA form, the CDR3 reads TGTGCCAGCAGGCAACTAGCGGGAGGGCCCGGTTCCTACGAGCAGTACTTC. Residues: CASRQLAGGPGSYEQYF.

This clonotype turned up a few times. This chain uses TRBV5-1 with TRBJ2-3; TRBD2 matches 10 bases. This CDR3 has 15 residues. Trimming removed 5 bases from V and 0 bases from J; junction bases left unmatched: 3. Germline CDR1 is SGHRS and CDR2 is YFSETQ. The CDR3 DNA sequence: TGCGCCAGCAGTTATAGCGGGGGGAGCACAGATACGCAGTATTTT. Its protein product is CASSYSGGSTDTQYF.

The genes are TRBV7-2 and TRBJ1-6; weak D call: TRBD1 (5 bases). Germline CDR1 and CDR2: SGHTA and FQGNSA. The CDR3 has 14 residues. The ends were cut back, 1 base at V and 12 bases at J, with 13 bases in the middle. CDR3 sequence reads: CASSLGRSGLPLHF. The CDR3 DNA reads as TGTGCCAGCAGCTTAGGACGGTCGGGACTACCCCTCCACTTT. The whole variable domain, filled in from reference TRBV7-2 and TRBJ1-6, reads GAGVSQSPSNKVTEKGKDVELRCDPISGHTALYWYRQSLGQGLEFLIYFQGNSAPDKSGLPSDRFSAERTGGSVSTLTIQRTQQEDSAVYLCASSLGRSGLPLHFGNGTRLTVT.

The chain has TRBV11-1 and TRBJ2-3, with 7 bases lining up with TRBD2. The length of the CDR3 is 19 residues. V was pared by 5 bases and J by 0 bases, with 17 bases of the junction left unmatched. CDR1 and CDR2 (germline): SGHAT, FQDESV (reference sequence). The CDR3 is CASSLRAGDRFPSTDTQYF. DNA for the CDR3: TGTGCCAGCAGCCTAAGGGCGGGGGACCGATTCCCTAGCACAGATACGCAGTATTTT.

This clonotype occurred a few times. The chain couples TRBV5-5 to TRBJ1-2; 7 bases are a match to TRBD1. The V gene's germline CDR1 is SGHKS and CDR2 YYEKEE (reference sequence). The CDR3 is 13 amino acids. Trimming at V came to 4 bases and at J to 3 bases, leaving 3 bases not matched to a gene. The DNA for the CDR3 is TGTGCCAGCAGCGCACAGGGGCACTATGGCTACACCTTC. This translates into CASSAQGHYGYTF.

The chain has TRBV7-8 and TRBJ1-5; 7 bases fit TRBD1. V shed 4 bases and J 5 bases; nucleotides not matched to a gene: 8. Germline assignment: CDR1 SGHVS and CDR2 FQNEAQ. CDR3 length: 15 residues. Here the CDR3 reads CASSSQGGGHQPQHF. The CDR3 DNA reads TGTGCCAGCAGCTCACAGGGAGGGGGCCATCAGCCCCAGCATTTT.

The chain joins TRBV20-1 to TRBJ2-5; TRBD2 aligns across 10 bases. The V gene's germline CDR1 is DFQATT and CDR2 SNEGSKA (reference sequence). The V gene end was trimmed by 0 bases and the J gene end by 5 bases; junction bases not matched to a gene: 6. The CDR3 length is 15 residues. The CDR3 DNA reads TGCAGTGCTAGAGATCTAGCGGGGGCCCGGGAGACCCAGTACTTC. Protein product: CSARDLAGARETQYF.

For the CDR3, the DNA is TGTGCCAGCAGCTTGAGCAGGGCCCGGGAGCTGTTTTTT. Translated: CASSLSRARELFF. This chain joins TRBV27 and TRBJ2-2, with D possibly TRBD1 on 5 matching bases. V was clipped by 6 bases and J by 9 bases, with 14 bases between them. Germline assignment: CDR1 MNHEY and CDR2 SMNVEV (reference sequence). CDR3 length equals 13 residues.

This chain joins TRBV20-1 and TRBJ2-6; tentative D call: TRBD2 (5 bases). The germline V and J ends were trimmed by 2 bases and 1 base, with 6 bases remaining between them. Germline V CDR1 and CDR2: DFQATT, SNEGSKA (reference sequence). The CDR3 totals 14 residues. The CDR3 DNA is TGCAGTGCTAGATCGGGGTCTGGGGCCAACGTCCTGACTTTC. Its translation is CSARSGSGANVLTF.

The rearrangement uses TRBV6-2 or TRBV6-3 and TRBJ2-1; tentatively, D is TRBD1 or TRBD2 (5 bases each). This CDR3 is built from 20 residues. V dropped 3 bases and J dropped 0 bases, with 24 bases sitting between them. CDR1 MNHEY and CDR2 SVGEGT come from the germline V gene. CDR3 amino acids: CASSYGRVPSRGVSYNEQFF. As DNA, the CDR3 is TGTGCCAGCAGTTATGGCCGGGTCCCATCCAGAGGGGTCTCCTACAATGAGCAGTTCTTC.

This clonotype was seen repeatedly, ten times or more. The chain is built from TRBV4-3 and TRBJ2-7, with 12 bases fitting TRBD2. The germline gives CDR1 LGHNA, CDR2 YSLEER. V gave up 0 bases and J gave up 8 bases; unmatched junction bases: 11. The CDR3 is 17 residues long. The CDR3 region is CASSQDIRASGRAKQYF. CDR3 DNA: TGCGCCAGCAGCCAAGATATAAGGGCTAGCGGGAGGGCTAAGCAGTACTTC.